These 32 T cell receptor beta chains were sequenced from one sample in a study of shared clonotypes between healthy human individuals. The assay was immunoSEQ multiplex PCR, and TCRdb's table has in-frame clones only and misses some. The data show a few hundred thousand clones, 74% seen once. The source material was memory CD4+ T cells sorted from blood. Specified subset: CD45RA-negative fraction. These receptors came from a man aged 30 to 39 in good health.

J is TRBJ2-3 and V is TRBV27; 9 positions agree with TRBD1. V was clipped by 5 bases and J by 7 bases; unmatched bases: 10. Per germline, CDR1 MNHEY and CDR2 SMNVEV (reference sequence). The CDR3 covers 15 residues. The CDR3 DNA follows: TGTGCCAGCAGTATCCGACGGGACAGGGTTAATACGCAGTATTTT. The encoded protein is CASSIRRDRVNTQYF.

V gene TRBV29-1 combines with J gene TRBJ1-1; D not resolved. V was pared by 5 bases and J by 4 bases, with 11 bases between. The CDR3 has 12 amino acids. CDR1 is SQVTM, CDR2 ANQGSEA, per germline. The CDR3 loop is CSVLNSGTEAFF. CDR3 sequence (DNA): TGCAGCGTTCTAAACAGTGGCACTGAAGCTTTCTTT.

This clone was observed many times. The genes are TRBV29-1 and TRBJ2-1, with 10 positions matching TRBD2. The germline V gene has CDR1 SQVTM and CDR2 ANQGSEA. The CDR3 extends over 15 amino acids. V was clipped by 7 bases and J by 5 bases; unmatched bases: 11. The CDR3 nucleotides read TGCAGCGGCCGTCCCCTAGCGGGAGCGGACAATGAGCAGTTCTTC. Amino acids: CSGRPLAGADNEQFF.

V usage is TRBV7-3 and J usage is TRBJ2-2, with D possibly being TRBD1 or TRBD2 (5 bases each). Per the germline V gene, CDR1 is SGHTA and CDR2 is FQGTGA. The V end was cut by 4 bases, the J end by 3 bases, with 9 bases between. The CDR3 extends over 14 amino acids. CDR3 DNA: TGTGCCAGCAGCTCAGGGACGGACACCGGGGAGCTGTTTTTT. It specifies CASSSGTDTGELFF.

This clone was counted a few times. The chain has TRBV7-9 and TRBJ1-5; D perhaps matches TRBD1 (6 bases). The CDR3 has 17 residues. The V end was cut by 1 base, the J end by 2 bases, with 15 bases between. Germline CDR1 reads SEHNR; CDR2 reads FQNEAQ (reference sequence). CDR3 DNA sequence: TGTGCCAGCAGCTTAGGTACAGGGATTCGAGGCAATCAGCCCCAGCATTTT. This translates into CASSLGTGIRGNQPQHF. Looking up the rest from reference TRBV7-9 and TRBJ1-5 gives the full variable domain: DTGVSQNPRHKITKRGQNVTFRCDPISEHNRLYWYRQTLGQGPEFLTYFQNEAQLEKSRLLSDRFSAERPKGSFSTLEIQRTEQGDSAMYLCASSLGTGIRGNQPQHFGDGTRLSIL.

V usage is TRBV19 and J usage is TRBJ2-7, with 7 bases that match TRBD1. V lost 3 bases to trimming and J lost 5 bases; unmatched junction nucleotides: 7. Germline V gene data show CDR1 as LNHDA and CDR2 as SQIVND (reference sequence). This CDR3 region has 14 residues. CDR3 amino acids: CASSMGRGINEQYF. CDR3 bases: TGTGCCAGTAGTATGGGCAGGGGGATAAACGAGCAGTACTTC.

J is TRBJ2-3 and V is TRBV9; TRBD2 aligns across 7 bases. The junction had 16 bases not matched to a gene; V was cut back by 3 bases and J by 3 bases. This CDR3 has 18 amino acids. Germline V gene lookup returns CDR1 SGDLS and CDR2 YYNGEE. The CDR3 is CASSAERGGAFWTDTQYF. CDR3 DNA sequence: TGTGCCAGCAGCGCCGAGCGGGGAGGGGCGTTCTGGACAGATACGCAGTATTTT.

V and J are TRBV28 and TRBJ2-1; 11 bases are a match to TRBD2. Unmatched junction bases numbered 14, after V lost 8 bases and J lost 8 bases. CDR3 length equals 16 residues. Germline values: CDR1 MDHEN, CDR2 SYDVKM. The CDR3 coding sequence is TGTGCCAGCTGTGAGTTAGCGGGAGGGTGTGGTGATGAGCAGTTCTTC. This encodes CASCELAGGCGDEQFF.

The sample holds one count of this clone. This rearrangement joins TRBV5-5 to TRBJ1-2; D unclear. V was shortened by 2 bases and J by 8 bases, with 16 bases between the two germline ends. Per germline, CDR1 SGHKS and CDR2 YYEKEE (reference sequence). The CDR3 runs 14 residues. The CDR3 is CASSLTGPTDGYTF. The CDR3 nucleotides are TGTGCCAGCAGCTTAACCGGGCCGACCGACGGCTACACCTTC. The whole variable domain, remainder taken from reference TRBV5-5 and TRBJ1-2, is DAGVTQSPTHLIKTRGQQVTLRCSPISGHKSVSWYQQVLGQGPQFIFQYYEKEERGRGNFPDRFSARQFPNYSSELNVNALLLGDSALYLCASSLTGPTDGYTFGSGTRLTVV.

The genes are TRBV25-1 and TRBJ2-7; D gene unclear. The CDR3 is made up of 15 amino acids. The germline V and J ends were trimmed by 5 bases and 4 bases, with 18 bases remaining between them. CDR1 and CDR2 from the germline V gene are MGHDK and SYGVNS. CDR3 sequence: CASSPSIRDDYEQYF. The CDR3 DNA sequence: TGTGCCAGCAGTCCCTCCATACGTGACGATTACGAGCAGTACTTC.

The chain joins TRBV6-5 to TRBJ2-7; D may correspond to TRBD1 or TRBD2 (6 bases each). This CDR3 region has 13 residues. Trimming removed 9 bases at V and 2 bases at J, with 14 bases between. Germline V gene data show CDR1 as MNHEY and CDR2 as SVGAGI. The CDR3 loop reads CASGGGDPYEQYF. The CDR3, as DNA: TGTGCCAGTGGGGGCGGGGACCCCTACGAGCAGTACTTC.

The chain has TRBV28 and TRBJ2-7; TRBD1 matches at 8 bases. V lost 2 bases, J lost 0 bases, and 9 bases stayed unmatched. The CDR3 has 17 residues. Germline V lookup: CDR1 MDHEN, CDR2 SYDVKM. CDR3 amino acids: CASSLLLGTGTSYEQYF. The DNA for the CDR3 is TGTGCCAGCAGTTTACTTTTGGGGACAGGCACCTCCTACGAGCAGTACTTC. Filled out from reference TRBV28 and TRBJ2-7, the complete variable domain reads DVKVTQSSRYLVKRTGEKVFLECVQDMDHENMFWYRQDPGLGLRLIYFSYDVKMKEKGDIPEGYSVSREKKERFSLILESASTNQTSMYLCASSLLLGTGTSYEQYFGPGTRLTVT.

The gene calls are TRBV14 and TRBJ1-2; 11 bases line up with TRBD1. This CDR3 is built from 14 residues. J lost 3 bases, V lost 4 bases, and 1 base had no gene match. CDR1 SGHDN and CDR2 FVKESK come from the germline V gene. CDR3 bases: TGTGCCAGCAGCCGGGACAGGGGGGACTATGGCTACACCTTC. This translates into CASSRDRGDYGYTF.

The chain has TRBV6-6 and TRBJ1-5, with D perhaps matching TRBD1 (5 bases). V was trimmed by 8 bases and J by 5 bases, leaving 16 bases between them. CDR1 is MNHNY and CDR2 is SVGAGI in the germline V gene (reference sequence). There are 14 residues in the CDR3. The chain's CDR3 is CASAPRRDYQPQHF. The CDR3 DNA reads TGTGCCAGCGCCCCGCGCAGGGATTATCAGCCCCAGCATTTT.

This clone occurred a few times. The V call is TRBV28, the J call TRBJ2-1; 9 bases map to TRBD2. V was pared by 3 bases and J by 7 bases, with 7 bases of the junction left unmatched. CDR3 length: 15 amino acids. Germline-derived CDR1 and CDR2 are MDHEN and SYDVKM. CDR3 loop: CASSFLSGSGNEQFF. In nucleotides, the CDR3 is TGTGCCAGCAGTTTTCTTAGCGGGAGTGGTAATGAGCAGTTCTTC.

The rearrangement joins TRBV7-2 to TRBJ1-1; 7 bases are a match to TRBD1. The junction had 5 bases not matched to a gene; V was cut back by 2 bases and J by 5 bases. CDR3 size: 14 residues. The germline V gene encodes CDR1 SGHTA and CDR2 FQGNSA. CDR3 nucleotides: TGTGCCAGCAGCTTAACAGGGGCGGATACTGAAGCTTTCTTT. Amino acid sequence: CASSLTGADTEAFF. Based on the CDR3 plus reference TRBV7-2 and TRBJ1-1, the full variable domain is GAGVSQSPSNKVTEKGKDVELRCDPISGHTALYWYRQSLGQGLEFLIYFQGNSAPDKSGLPSDRFSAERTGGSVSTLTIQRTQQEDSAVYLCASSLTGADTEAFFGQGTRLTVV.

The chain uses TRBV19 and TRBJ2-1, with TRBD2 matching 7 bases. CDR3 length equals 14 residues. J lost 3 bases, V lost 5 bases, and 4 bases had no gene match. Germline V gene sequence: CDR1 LNHDA, CDR2 SQIVND (reference sequence). The CDR3 nucleotides read TGTGCCAGTAGTCCGCTAGCGGACTACAATGAGCAGTTCTTC. Translated, it gives CASSPLADYNEQFF.

This chain uses TRBV28 with TRBJ1-1, with D unclear. CDR1 and CDR2 from the germline V gene are MDHEN and SYDVKM. The CDR3 covers 12 residues. The ends were cut back, 4 bases at V and 2 bases at J, with 5 bases in the middle. The DNA of the CDR3 is TGTGCCAGCAGTTCCGCCAACACTGAAGCTTTCTTT. Translating it yields CASSSANTEAFF. The full variable domain, its missing parts supplied by reference TRBV28 and TRBJ1-1, is DVKVTQSSRYLVKRTGEKVFLECVQDMDHENMFWYRQDPGLGLRLIYFSYDVKMKEKGDIPEGYSVSREKKERFSLILESASTNQTSMYLCASSSANTEAFFGQGTRLTVV.

The genes are TRBV30 and TRBJ2-2; D unclear. Per the germline V gene, CDR1 is GTSNPN and CDR2 is SVGIG (reference sequence). CDR3 length equals 13 residues. Trimming pared 5 bases from V and 6 bases from J, leaving 13 bases between. CDR3 sequence: CAWGPLFAGELFF. CDR3 coding DNA: TGTGCCTGGGGACCCCTTTTTGCCGGGGAGCTGTTTTTT.

The rearrangement links TRBV5-1 to TRBJ1-5; a weak D match, TRBD1 (6 bases). CDR3 length: 14 residues. Germline CDR1 is SGHRS and CDR2 is YFSETQ. Trimming removed 0 bases at V and 6 bases at J, with 10 bases between. DNA for the CDR3: TGCGCCAGCAGCTTGGGGACAGTCGGTCAGCCCCAGCATTTT. The encoded protein is CASSLGTVGQPQHF.

This clone showed up just once. The V and J genes are TRBV19 and TRBJ2-5, with TRBD2 matching over 9 bases. The CDR3 spans 17 residues. V was clipped by 3 bases and J by 4 bases; unmatched bases: 12. Germline CDR1 reads LNHDA; CDR2 reads SQIVND (reference sequence). The CDR3 protein is CASSIRPGAGGGETQYF. CDR3 nucleotides: TGTGCCAGTAGTATTCGGCCTGGAGCGGGAGGAGGAGAGACCCAGTACTTC.

The chain couples TRBV9 to TRBJ1-1; no reliable D call. Germline V lookup: CDR1 SGDLS, CDR2 YYNGEE. V lost 0 bases and J 9 bases, leaving 15 bases between the germline ends. CDR3 length equals 14 residues. CDR3 sequence reads: CASSVDPDLGKAFF. As DNA, the CDR3 is TGTGCCAGCAGCGTAGATCCTGACCTCGGTAAAGCTTTCTTT.

A word on this clone: Other DNA sequences within the sample encode an identical CDR3. The chain joins TRBV28 to TRBJ1-4; 11 bases line up with TRBD1. Losses at the gene ends were 3 bases for V and 5 bases for J; bases not matched to a gene: 2. The CDR3 has 15 amino acids. From germline, CDR1 is MDHEN and CDR2 SYDVKM. The CDR3 region is CASSLGQGGNEKLFF. The CDR3 bases are TGTGCCAGCAGTTTGGGACAGGGGGGGAATGAAAAACTGTTTTTT. The whole variable domain, remainder taken from reference TRBV28 and TRBJ1-4, is DVKVTQSSRYLVKRTGEKVFLECVQDMDHENMFWYRQDPGLGLRLIYFSYDVKMKEKGDIPEGYSVSREKKERFSLILESASTNQTSMYLCASSLGQGGNEKLFFGSGTQLSVL.

The V and J genes are TRBV28 and TRBJ2-3; possibly TRBD2 for D (7 bases). There are 16 residues in the CDR3. Germline CDR1 MDHEN, CDR2 SYDVKM. Deletions cut 2 bases from V and 4 bases from J, with 16 bases between. The CDR3 nucleotides are TGTGCCAGCAGTTTACAAGGGGGAGGGAACTCAGATACGCAGTATTTT. It encodes CASSLQGGGNSDTQYF.

The chain is built from TRBV7-2 and TRBJ1-2; no reliable D call. Germline V lookup: CDR1 SGHTA, CDR2 FQGNSA. V lost 6 bases and J 7 bases, leaving 21 bases between the germline ends. The CDR3 is 15 amino acids. In DNA, the CDR3 is TGTGCCAGCAGTTTCGATCCGGGGAAACCGGGTGGCTACACCTTC. This translates into CASSFDPGKPGGYTF.

The V gene is TRBV11-2, the J gene TRBJ2-7; possibly TRBD1 or TRBD2 for D (5 bases each). The germline CDR1 and CDR2 sequences are SGHAT and FQNNGV. The V end was cut by 1 base, the J end by 1 base, with 8 bases between. The CDR3 covers 14 residues. CDR3 amino acids: CASSLVRGSYEQYF. The CDR3 bases are TGTGCCAGCAGCTTAGTGAGGGGATCCTACGAGCAGTACTTC.

V is TRBV7-2 and J is TRBJ2-7; D uncertain. Germline CDR1 reads SGHTA; CDR2 reads FQGNSA. CDR3 size: 15 residues. V was shortened by 5 bases and J by 0 bases, with 14 bases between the two germline ends. The DNA for the CDR3 is TGTGCCAGCAGCCGCCGGGTTAGCAGCTCCTACGAGCAGTACTTC. As protein: CASSRRVSSSYEQYF.

The gene calls are TRBV5-1 and TRBJ2-2; no reliable D call. The CDR3 spans 12 residues. Germline V gives CDR1 SGHRS, CDR2 YFSETQ. V lost 9 bases to trimming and J lost 6 bases, with 12 bases between them. The chain's CDR3 is CATSNGAGELFF. The CDR3 nucleotides are TGCGCCACCTCAAACGGTGCCGGGGAGCTGTTTTTT.

The chain has TRBV11-2 and TRBJ2-1, with 13 nucleotides matching TRBD2. V dropped 5 bases and J dropped 4; count of bases not matched to a gene: 8. The germline V gene has CDR1 SGHAT and CDR2 FQNNGV. The CDR3 consists of 17 residues. The DNA of the CDR3 is TGTGCCAGCAGCCGGGGACTAGCGGGACTCCGATACAATGAGCAGTTCTTC. Its translation is CASSRGLAGLRYNEQFF.

The chain is built from TRBV5-1 and TRBJ2-6; 7 positions match TRBD1. The trim removed 6 bases at V and 0 bases at J, leaving 6 bases unmatched. CDR1 is SGHRS and CDR2 is YFSETQ in the germline V gene. The CDR3 length is 16 residues. The CDR3 loop is CASTRQGSSGANVLTF. CDR3 sequence (DNA): TGCGCCAGCACCCGACAGGGTAGCTCTGGGGCCAACGTCCTGACTTTC. Using reference TRBV5-1 and TRBJ2-6 for the parts outside the CDR3, the full variable domain is KAGVTQTPRYLIKTRGQQVTLSCSPISGHRSVSWYQQTPGQGLQFLFEYFSETQRNKGNFPGRFSGRQFSNSRSEMNVSTLELGDSALYLCASTRQGSSGANVLTFGAGSRLTVL.

The gene calls are TRBV7-2 and TRBJ2-3; D not certain. The V gene's germline CDR1 is SGHTA and CDR2 FQGNSA. The ends were cut back, 1 base at V and 0 bases at J, with 11 bases in the middle. The CDR3 covers 16 residues. The CDR3 loop is CASSLDFGLSTDTQYF. In nucleotides, the CDR3 is TGTGCCAGCAGCTTAGATTTCGGGCTTAGCACAGATACGCAGTATTTT.

The chain links TRBV6-9 to TRBJ2-5, with 9 bases lining up with TRBD1. J was trimmed by 4 bases and V by 8 bases; bases with no gene match: 11. This CDR3 spans 15 amino acids. Germline values: CDR1 MNHGY, CDR2 SVAAGI. CDR3 protein: CASASTQGARETQYF. CDR3 nucleotides: TGTGCCAGCGCCTCAACACAGGGGGCGAGAGAGACCCAGTACTTC.